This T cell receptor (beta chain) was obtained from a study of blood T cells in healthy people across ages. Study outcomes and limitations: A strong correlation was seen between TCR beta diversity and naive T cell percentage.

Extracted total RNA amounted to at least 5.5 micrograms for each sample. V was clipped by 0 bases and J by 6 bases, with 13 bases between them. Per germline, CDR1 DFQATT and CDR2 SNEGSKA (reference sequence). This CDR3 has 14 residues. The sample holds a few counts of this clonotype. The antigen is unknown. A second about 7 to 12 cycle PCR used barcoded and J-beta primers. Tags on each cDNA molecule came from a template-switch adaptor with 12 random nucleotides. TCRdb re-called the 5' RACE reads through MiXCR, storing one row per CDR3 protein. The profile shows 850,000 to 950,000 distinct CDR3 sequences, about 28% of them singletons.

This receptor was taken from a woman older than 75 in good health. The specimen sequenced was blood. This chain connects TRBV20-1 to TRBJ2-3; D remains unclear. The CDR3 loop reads CSARDRTTLDTQYF. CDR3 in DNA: TGCAGTGCTAGAGATCGGACCACCCTTGATACGCAGTATTTT.